This record covers a single T cell receptor beta chain. V lost 0 bases and J lost 6, with 13 bases in between. CDR1 SGDLS and CDR2 YYNGEE come from the germline V gene. This CDR3 comprises 15 residues. This sample is part of a study of OX40 agonist ivuxolimab in advanced cancers. On the study more broadly: Ivuxolimab, which is an agonistic anti-OX40 (CD134) antibody, was administered to the patients. There were three patients with partial responses, one having hepatocellular carcinoma and two cutaneous melanoma.

Method: immunoSEQ multiplex PCR; TCRdb's copy keeps in-frame clones and lacks some. The sample has 100,000 to 150,000 clones; around 93% are singletons. The clonotype was recovered from an adult with an advanced solid tumor such as melanoma, head and neck, liver or kidney cancer. The specimen was CD4+ or CD8+ T cells sorted from blood, collected in a trial of the OX40 agonist ivuxolimab. The V gene is TRBV9, the J gene TRBJ2-1, with D perhaps matching TRBD1 (5 bases). The CDR3 region has the DNA TGTGCCAGCAGCGTAGCTAACCAGGGCGGCAATGAGCAGTTCTTC. Protein product: CASSVANQGGNEQFF.